The T cell receptor beta chain under discussion was sequenced for a study of Graves' ophthalmopathy and Graves' hyperthyroidism. The germline V gene has CDR1 ENHRY and CDR2 SYGVKD. V lost 10 bases and J lost 0, with 10 bases in between. The CDR3 has 12 amino acids. Beta-chain TCR CDR3 regions were amplified from RNA transcripts. RT-PCR was first run with HTBI primers, then multiplex PCR in a second round. TCRdb re-called the multiplex PCR reads with MiXCR, one entry per CDR3 protein. This sample has 200,000 to 250,000 distinct CDR3 sequences, with roughly 50% found just once. Ophthalmopathy donors showed moderate-to-severe activity, CAS ≥3, NOSPECS ≥4 and a duration under 3 months. This clonotype has just a few counts.

The sequenced sample consisted of peripheral blood. This TCR came from an adult man with Graves' ophthalmopathy. V usage is TRBV10-3 and J usage is TRBJ2-7, with a tentative D call TRBD1 (5 bases). The CDR3 nucleotides are TGTGCCACCGGACACCTCTCCTACGAGCAGTACTTC. This gives the protein CATGHLSYEQYF.